The TCR beta chain described here comes from a study of blood T cell repertoires in COVID-19 (dated by TCRdb to the early 2020s). The study in broad terms: The collaborator samples originated in the United States, Italy and Spain and spanned the acute and convalescent phases of COVID-19. The prospective study material was composed of cDNA or gDNA derived from T cells, B-cell-depleted T cells, or PBMCs. Subjects who had been exposed to COVID-19, were actively infected with it, or had recovered from it provided the deeply sampled blood TCRbeta repertoires that made up the dataset. The repertoires were made available in a free public database intended to serve as a resource for research on the immune response to SARS-CoV-2. The samples were drawn from the first 160 participants of the ongoing ImmuneRACE study and from roughly 1,300 subjects provided by 6 global collaborators. The sample metadata nearly always contained a de-identified subject ID, COVID-19 status, age in years and sex. Where available, HLA class I and class II types were taken from metadata supplied by the sample provider and were not determined by assay-based typing.

General findings and caveats noted by the study authors: How much clinical and demographic metadata was included differed by source and by participant, and the metadata was provided uncurated.

The sample holds one count of this clone. The clone's antigen remains unknown. The input lacks base qualities; no much larger clone sits a single base away. TCRbeta CDR3 regions were amplified from genomic DNA using the immunoSEQ Assay, a bias-controlled multiplex PCR. The study's processing was this. The number of nucleated cells in each sample was estimated by amplification of reference gene primers within the assay. To quantify the absolute abundance of each unique TCRbeta CDR3 rearrangement, sequence reads were collapsed and filtered. For each sample, productive Simpson clonality was calculated by taking the square root of Simpson's diversity index across productive rearrangements. TCRdb stores this immuneACCESS table with in-frame sequences only. Part of the clones is absent; in the studies checked, under half of the shortfall reflects unresolved V genes, and no reason is known for the rest. D and trimming were read from the DNA, whereas the V and J calls and clone size are those reported in that table. The table for this sample lists 110,000 or so clones; less than 85% of them were counted only once. Clones ranked in the top ten supply 1.5% to 2% of the sample.

The collaborating institutions used their own protocols to collect whole blood in K2EDTA tubes. Collaborator samples were shipped for TCRbeta analysis as frozen whole blood, isolated PBMCs, or DNA extracted from either sample type. V sheds 3 bases and J sheds 7 bases, leaving 21 bases between their ends. The CDR3 numbers 16 residues from cysteine through phenylalanine. The only DNA kept is the CDR3, 48 bases in frame from the first base. Reading the germline V gene gives CDR1 MDHEN and CDR2 SYDVKM. Sequenced input: peripheral blood. The rearranged segments are TRBV28 and TRBJ1-2; TRBD1 could be the D gene, as 6 bases match. This clonotype originated in a woman between 35 and 50 years old with acute or convalescent COVID-19. The sequence in DNA is TGTGCCAGCAGTTTTGTCGGGGGGCAGGGGAGCGGTGGCTACACCTTC. Translated, this is CASSFVGGQGSGGYTF.